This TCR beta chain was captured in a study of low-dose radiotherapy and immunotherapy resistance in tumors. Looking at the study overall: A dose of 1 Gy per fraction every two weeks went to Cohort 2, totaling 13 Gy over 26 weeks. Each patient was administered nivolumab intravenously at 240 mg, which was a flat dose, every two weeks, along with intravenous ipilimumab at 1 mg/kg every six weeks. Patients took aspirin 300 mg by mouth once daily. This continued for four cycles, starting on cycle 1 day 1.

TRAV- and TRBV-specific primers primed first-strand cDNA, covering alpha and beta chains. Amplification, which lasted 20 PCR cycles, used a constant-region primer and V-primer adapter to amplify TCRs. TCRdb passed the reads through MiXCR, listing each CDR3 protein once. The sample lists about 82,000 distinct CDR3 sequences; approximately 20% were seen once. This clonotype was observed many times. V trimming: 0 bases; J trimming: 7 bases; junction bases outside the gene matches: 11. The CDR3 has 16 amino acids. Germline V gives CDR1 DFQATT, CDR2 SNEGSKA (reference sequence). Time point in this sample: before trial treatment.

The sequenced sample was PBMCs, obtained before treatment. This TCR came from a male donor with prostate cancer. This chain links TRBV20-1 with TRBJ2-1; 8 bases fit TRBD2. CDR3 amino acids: CSARDRLSGSLNEQFF. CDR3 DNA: TGCAGTGCTAGAGACAGACTAAGCGGGAGTCTGAATGAGCAGTTCTTC.